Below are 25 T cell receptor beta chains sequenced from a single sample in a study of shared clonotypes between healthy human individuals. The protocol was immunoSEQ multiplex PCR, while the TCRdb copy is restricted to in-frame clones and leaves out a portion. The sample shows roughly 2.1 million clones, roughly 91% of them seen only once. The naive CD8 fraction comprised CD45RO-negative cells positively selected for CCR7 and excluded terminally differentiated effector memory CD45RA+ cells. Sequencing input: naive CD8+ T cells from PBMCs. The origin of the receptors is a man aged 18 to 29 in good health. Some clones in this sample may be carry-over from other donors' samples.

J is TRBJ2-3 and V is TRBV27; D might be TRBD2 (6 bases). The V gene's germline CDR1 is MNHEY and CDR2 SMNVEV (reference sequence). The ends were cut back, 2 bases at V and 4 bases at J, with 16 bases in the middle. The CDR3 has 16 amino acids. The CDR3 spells CASSLLPGLAADTQYF. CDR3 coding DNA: TGTGCCAGCAGTTTACTCCCGGGACTTGCGGCAGATACGCAGTATTTT.

Here the CDR3 DNA reads TGTGCCAGCAGCCCCCAGCCGAGCGGGAGATCTTACAATGAGCAGTTCTTC. Protein product: CASSPQPSGRSYNEQFF. The chain recombines TRBV7-3 with TRBJ2-1; 8 bases are a match to TRBD2. Losses at the gene ends were 5 bases for V and 4 bases for J; bases not matched to a gene: 13. The CDR3 contains 17 residues. CDR1 SGHTA and CDR2 FQGTGA come from the germline V gene.

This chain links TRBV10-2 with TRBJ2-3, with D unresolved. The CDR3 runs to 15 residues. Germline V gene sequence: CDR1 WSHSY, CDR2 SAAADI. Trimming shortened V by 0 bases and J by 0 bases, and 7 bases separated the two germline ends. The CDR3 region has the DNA TGCGCCAGCAGTGAGTCCGGATCTAGCACAGATACGCAGTATTTT. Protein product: CASSESGSSTDTQYF.

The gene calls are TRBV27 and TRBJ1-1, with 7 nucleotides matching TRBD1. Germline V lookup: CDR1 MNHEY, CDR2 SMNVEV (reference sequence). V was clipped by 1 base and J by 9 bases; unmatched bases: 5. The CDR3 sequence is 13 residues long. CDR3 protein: CASSLLGQSKAFF. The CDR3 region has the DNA TGTGCCAGCAGTTTATTGGGACAGTCAAAAGCTTTCTTT.

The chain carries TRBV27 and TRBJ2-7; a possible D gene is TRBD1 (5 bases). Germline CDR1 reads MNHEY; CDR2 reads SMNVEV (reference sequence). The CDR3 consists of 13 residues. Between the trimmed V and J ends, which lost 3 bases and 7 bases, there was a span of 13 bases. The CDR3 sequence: CASSFGRVGEQYF. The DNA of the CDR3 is TGTGCCAGCAGTTTCGGCAGGGTCGGAGAGCAGTACTTC.

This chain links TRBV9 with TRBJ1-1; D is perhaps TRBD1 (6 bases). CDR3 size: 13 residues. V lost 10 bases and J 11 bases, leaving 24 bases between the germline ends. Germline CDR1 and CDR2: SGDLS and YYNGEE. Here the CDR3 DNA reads TGTGCCGGCCGAGGGGGGACGGCAGGACGGGCTTTCTTT. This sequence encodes CAGRGGTAGRAFF.

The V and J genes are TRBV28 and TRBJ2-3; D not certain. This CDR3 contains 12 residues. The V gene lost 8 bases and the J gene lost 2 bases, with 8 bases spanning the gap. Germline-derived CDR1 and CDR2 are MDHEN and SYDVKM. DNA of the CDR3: TGTGCCAGCCATCGTGCCACAGATACGCAGTATTTT. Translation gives CASHRATDTQYF.

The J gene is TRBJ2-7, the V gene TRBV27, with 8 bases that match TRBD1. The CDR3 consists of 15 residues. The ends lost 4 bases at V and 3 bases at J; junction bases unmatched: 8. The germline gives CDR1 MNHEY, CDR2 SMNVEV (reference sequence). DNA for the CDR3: TGTGCCAGCAGTTCCAAAGACAGGGGAAACTACGAGCAGTACTTC. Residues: CASSSKDRGNYEQYF.

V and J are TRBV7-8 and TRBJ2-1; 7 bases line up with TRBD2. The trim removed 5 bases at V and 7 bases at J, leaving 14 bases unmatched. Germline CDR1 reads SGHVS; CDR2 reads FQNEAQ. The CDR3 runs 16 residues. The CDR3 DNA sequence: TGTGCCAGCAGCCTGCCGCGGACTAGGACGGGAAATGAGCAGTTCTTC. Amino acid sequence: CASSLPRTRTGNEQFF.

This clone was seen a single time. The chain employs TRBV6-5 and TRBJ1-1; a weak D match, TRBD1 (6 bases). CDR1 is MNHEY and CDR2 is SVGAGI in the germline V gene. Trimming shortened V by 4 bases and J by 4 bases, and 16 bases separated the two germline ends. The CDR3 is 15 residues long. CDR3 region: CASSFTREGGTEAFF. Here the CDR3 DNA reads TGTGCCAGCAGTTTCACACGGGAGGGGGGCACTGAAGCTTTCTTT.

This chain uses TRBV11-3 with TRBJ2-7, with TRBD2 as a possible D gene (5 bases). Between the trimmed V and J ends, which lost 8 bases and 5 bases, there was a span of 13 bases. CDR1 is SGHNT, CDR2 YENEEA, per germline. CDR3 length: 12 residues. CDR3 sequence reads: CASSGDFNEQYF. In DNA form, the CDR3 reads TGTGCCAGCTCCGGGGATTTCAACGAGCAGTACTTC.

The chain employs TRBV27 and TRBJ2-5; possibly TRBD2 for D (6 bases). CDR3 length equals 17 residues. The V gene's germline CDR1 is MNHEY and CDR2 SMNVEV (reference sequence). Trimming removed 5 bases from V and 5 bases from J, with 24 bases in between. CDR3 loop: CASSILSSAYTFETQYF. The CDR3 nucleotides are TGTGCCAGCAGTATCCTCTCTAGCGCATACACCTTCGAGACCCAGTACTTC.

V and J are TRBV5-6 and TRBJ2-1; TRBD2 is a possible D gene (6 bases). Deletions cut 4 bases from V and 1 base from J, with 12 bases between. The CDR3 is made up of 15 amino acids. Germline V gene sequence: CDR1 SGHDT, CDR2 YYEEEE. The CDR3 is CASSVAVSSYNEQFF. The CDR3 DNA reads TGTGCCAGCAGCGTAGCGGTTTCGTCCTACAATGAGCAGTTCTTC.

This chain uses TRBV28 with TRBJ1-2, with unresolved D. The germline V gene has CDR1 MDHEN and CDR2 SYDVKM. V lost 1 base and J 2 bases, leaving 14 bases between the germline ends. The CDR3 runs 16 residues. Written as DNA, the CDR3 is TGTGCCAGCAGTTTATCTCCCTGGGAGTTCAACTATGGCTACACCTTC. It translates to CASSLSPWEFNYGYTF.

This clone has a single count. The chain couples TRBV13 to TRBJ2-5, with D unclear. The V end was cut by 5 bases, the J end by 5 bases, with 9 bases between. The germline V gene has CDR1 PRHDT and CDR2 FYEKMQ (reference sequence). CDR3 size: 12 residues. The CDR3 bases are TGTGCCAGCAGCCCAGGAACGGAGACCCAGTACTTC. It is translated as CASSPGTETQYF. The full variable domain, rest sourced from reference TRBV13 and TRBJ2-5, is AAGVIQSPRHLIKEKRETATLKCYPIPRHDTVYWYQQGPGQDPQFLISFYEKMQSDKGSIPDRFSAQQFSDYHSELNMSSLELGDSALYFCASSPGTETQYFGPGTRLLVL.

The CDR3 coding sequence is TGTGCCAGCAGTTTAGCTGGGGAGGGCCACGAGCAGTACTTC. Translated: CASSLAGEGHEQYF. The chain recombines TRBV28 with TRBJ2-7, with 7 bases identical to TRBD2. The V and J ends lost 2 bases and 5 bases, in that order; junction bases with no gene match: 6. The CDR3 covers 14 residues. Germline V lookup: CDR1 MDHEN, CDR2 SYDVKM.

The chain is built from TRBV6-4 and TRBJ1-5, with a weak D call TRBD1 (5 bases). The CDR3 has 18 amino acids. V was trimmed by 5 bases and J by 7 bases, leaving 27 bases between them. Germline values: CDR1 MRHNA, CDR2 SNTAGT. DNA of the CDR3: TGTGCCAGCAGTTCCACCCACTGGGACCTTGGGGTAAACCAGCCCCAGCATTTT. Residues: CASSSTHWDLGVNQPQHF.

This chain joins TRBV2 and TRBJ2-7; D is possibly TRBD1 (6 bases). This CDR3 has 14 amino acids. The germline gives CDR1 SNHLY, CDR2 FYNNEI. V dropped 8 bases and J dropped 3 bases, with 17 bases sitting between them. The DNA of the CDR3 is TGTGCCAGCCAACGAGGGGGAGACGGCTACGAGCAGTACTTC. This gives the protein CASQRGGDGYEQYF.

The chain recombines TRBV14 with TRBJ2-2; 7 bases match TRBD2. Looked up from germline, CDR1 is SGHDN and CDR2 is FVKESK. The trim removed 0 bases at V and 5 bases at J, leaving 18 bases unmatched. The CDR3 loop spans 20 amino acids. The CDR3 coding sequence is TGTGCCAGCAGCCAAGATCAATGGCGGCCAGCGGGATCGGTGACCGGGGAGCTGTTTTTT. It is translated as CASSQDQWRPAGSVTGELFF.

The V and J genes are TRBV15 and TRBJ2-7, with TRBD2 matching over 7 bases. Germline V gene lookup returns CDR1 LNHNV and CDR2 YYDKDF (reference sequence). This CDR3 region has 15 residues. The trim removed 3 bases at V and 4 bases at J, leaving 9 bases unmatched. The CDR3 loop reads CATSRAAGDPYEQYF. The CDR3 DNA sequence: TGTGCCACCAGCAGGGCCGCGGGGGATCCATACGAGCAGTACTTC.

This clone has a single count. The CDR3 DNA reads TGTGCCAGCAGCCAAGAGTTTGTCCTAGCGGCACACAATGAGCAGTTCTTC. Translated: CASSQEFVLAAHNEQFF. The J gene is TRBJ2-1, the V gene TRBV4-2; 7 bases match TRBD2. CDR3 length: 17 residues. The V gene's germline CDR1 is LGHNA and CDR2 YNFKEQ. V lost 0 bases, J lost 5 bases, and 10 bases stayed unmatched.

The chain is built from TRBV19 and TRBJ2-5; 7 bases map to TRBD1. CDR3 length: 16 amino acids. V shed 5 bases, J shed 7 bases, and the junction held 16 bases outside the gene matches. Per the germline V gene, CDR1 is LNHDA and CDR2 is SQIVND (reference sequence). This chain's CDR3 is CASSPDTGTDIGTQYF. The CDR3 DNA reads TGTGCCAGTAGTCCTGATACCGGGACAGATATCGGGACCCAGTACTTC. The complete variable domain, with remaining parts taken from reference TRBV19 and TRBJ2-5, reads DGGITQSPKYLFRKEGQNVTLSCEQNLNHDAMYWYRQDPGQGLRLIYYSQIVNDFQKGDIAEGYSVSREKKESFPLTVTSAQKNPTAFYLCASSPDTGTDIGTQYFGPGTRLLVL.

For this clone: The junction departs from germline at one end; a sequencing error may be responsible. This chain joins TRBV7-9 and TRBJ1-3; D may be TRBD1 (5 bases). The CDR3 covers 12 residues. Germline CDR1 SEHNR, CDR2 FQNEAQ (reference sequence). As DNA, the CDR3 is TGTGCCAGCAGCCTTCCAGGAGAGGGGTCTAGCTTT. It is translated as CASSLPGEGSSF.

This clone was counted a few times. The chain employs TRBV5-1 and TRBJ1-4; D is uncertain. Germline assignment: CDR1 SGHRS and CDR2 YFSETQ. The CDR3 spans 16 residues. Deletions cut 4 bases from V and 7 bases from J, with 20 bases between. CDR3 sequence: CASSPAVRPSGEKLFF. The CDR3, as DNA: TGCGCCAGCAGCCCGGCCGTGAGGCCCAGTGGTGAAAAACTGTTTTTT. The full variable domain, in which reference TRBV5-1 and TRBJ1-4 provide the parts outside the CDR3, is KAGVTQTPRYLIKTRGQQVTLSCSPISGHRSVSWYQQTPGQGLQFLFEYFSETQRNKGNFPGRFSGRQFSNSRSEMNVSTLELGDSALYLCASSPAVRPSGEKLFFGSGTQLSVL.

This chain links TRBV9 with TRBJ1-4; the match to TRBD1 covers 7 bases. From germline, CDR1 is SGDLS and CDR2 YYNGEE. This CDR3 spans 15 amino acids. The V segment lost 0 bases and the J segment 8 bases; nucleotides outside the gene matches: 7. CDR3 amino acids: CASSVGTGYGEKLFF. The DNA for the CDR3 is TGTGCCAGCAGCGTAGGGACAGGCTACGGCGAAAAACTGTTTTTT.